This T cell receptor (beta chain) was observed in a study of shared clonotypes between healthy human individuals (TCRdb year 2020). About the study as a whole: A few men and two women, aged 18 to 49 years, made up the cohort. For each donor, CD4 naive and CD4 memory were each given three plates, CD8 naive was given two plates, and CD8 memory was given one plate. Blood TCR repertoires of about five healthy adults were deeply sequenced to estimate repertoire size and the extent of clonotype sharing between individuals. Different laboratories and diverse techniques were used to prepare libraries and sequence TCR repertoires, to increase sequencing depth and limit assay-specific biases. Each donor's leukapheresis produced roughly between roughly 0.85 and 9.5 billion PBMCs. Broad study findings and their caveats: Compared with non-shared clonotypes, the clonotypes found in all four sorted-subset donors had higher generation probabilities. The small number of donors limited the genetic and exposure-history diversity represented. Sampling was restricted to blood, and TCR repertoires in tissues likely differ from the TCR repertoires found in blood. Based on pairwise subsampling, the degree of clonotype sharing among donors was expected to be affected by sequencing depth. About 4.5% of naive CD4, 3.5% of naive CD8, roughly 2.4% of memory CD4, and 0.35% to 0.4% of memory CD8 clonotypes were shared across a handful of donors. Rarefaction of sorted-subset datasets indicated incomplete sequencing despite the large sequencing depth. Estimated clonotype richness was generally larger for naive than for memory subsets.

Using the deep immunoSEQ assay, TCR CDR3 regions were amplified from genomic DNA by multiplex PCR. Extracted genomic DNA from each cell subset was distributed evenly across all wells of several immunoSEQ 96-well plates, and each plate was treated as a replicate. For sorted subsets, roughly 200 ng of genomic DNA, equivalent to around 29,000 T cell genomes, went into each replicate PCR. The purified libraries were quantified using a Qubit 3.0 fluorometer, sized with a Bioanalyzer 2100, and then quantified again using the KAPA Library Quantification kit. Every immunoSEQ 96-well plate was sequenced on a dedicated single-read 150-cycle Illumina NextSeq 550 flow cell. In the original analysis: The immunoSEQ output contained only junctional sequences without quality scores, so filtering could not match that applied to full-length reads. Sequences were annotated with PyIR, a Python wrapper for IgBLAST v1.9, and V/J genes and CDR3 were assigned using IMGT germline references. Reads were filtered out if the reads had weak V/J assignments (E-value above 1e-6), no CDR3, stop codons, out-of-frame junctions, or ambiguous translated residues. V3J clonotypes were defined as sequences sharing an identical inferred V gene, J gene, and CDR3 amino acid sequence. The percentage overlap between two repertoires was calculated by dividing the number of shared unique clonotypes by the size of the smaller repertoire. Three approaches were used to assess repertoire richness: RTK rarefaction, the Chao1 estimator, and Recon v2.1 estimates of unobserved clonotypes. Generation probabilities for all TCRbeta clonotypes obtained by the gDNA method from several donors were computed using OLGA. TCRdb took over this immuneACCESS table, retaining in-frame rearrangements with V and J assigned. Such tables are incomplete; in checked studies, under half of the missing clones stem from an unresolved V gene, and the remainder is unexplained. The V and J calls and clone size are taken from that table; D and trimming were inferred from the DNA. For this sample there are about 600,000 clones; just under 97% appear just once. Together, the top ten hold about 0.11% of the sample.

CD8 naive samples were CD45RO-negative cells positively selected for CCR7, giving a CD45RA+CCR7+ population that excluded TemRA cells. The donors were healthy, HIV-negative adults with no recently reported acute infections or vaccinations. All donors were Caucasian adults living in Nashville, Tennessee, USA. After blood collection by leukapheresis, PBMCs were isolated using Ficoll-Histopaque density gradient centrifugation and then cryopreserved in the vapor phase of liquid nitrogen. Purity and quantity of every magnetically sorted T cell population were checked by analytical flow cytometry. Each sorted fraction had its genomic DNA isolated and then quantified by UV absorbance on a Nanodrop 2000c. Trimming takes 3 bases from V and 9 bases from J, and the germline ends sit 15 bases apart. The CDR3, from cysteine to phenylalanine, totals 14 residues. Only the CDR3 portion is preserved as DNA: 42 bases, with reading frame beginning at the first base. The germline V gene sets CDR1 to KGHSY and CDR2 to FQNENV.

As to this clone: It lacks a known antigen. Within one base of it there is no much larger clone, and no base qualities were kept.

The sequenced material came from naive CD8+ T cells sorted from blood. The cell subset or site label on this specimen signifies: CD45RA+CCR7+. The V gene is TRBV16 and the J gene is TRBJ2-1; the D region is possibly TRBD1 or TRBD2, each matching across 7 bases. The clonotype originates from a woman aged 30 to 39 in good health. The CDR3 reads CASSQGQRGSEQFF. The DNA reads TGTGCCAGCAGCCAGGGACAGCGGGGAAGTGAGCAGTTCTTC.